This TCR beta chain appears in the sequencing data of a study of cytomegalovirus exposure and HLA in healthy donors. The V segment lost 4 bases and the J segment 2 bases; nucleotides outside the gene matches: 6. CDR1 SGHRS and CDR2 YFSETQ come from the germline V gene. CDR3 size: 16 residues. Sequenced by immunoSEQ multiplex PCR; TCRdb stores in-frame clones only, minus some. The repertoire holds over 250,000 clones, with around 85% as singletons. The genes are TRBV5-1 and TRBJ2-1; 10 bases are a match to TRBD2. Sequencing used PBMCs. The clonotype was recovered from a woman aged 18-29 years in good health and CMV-seronegative. The CDR3 DNA follows: TGCGCCAGCAGCCTCAAAGCGGGAGGGCCCTACAATGAGCAGTTCTTC. Protein: CASSLKAGGPYNEQFF.